This T cell receptor beta chain was identified during a study of Ad26.COV2.S vaccination and SARS-CoV-2 variants. Study results and caveats: Vaccinees and placebo recipients showed similar non-spike TCR breadth.

Looked up from germline, CDR1 is KGHDR and CDR2 is SFDVKD. The CDR3 sequence is 16 residues long. The V segment lost 5 bases and the J segment 5 bases; nucleotides outside the gene matches: 10. Treatment specified: roughly 20 received Ad26.COV2.S at low or high dose, single or two shots; about 5 received placebo; per-sample allocation not given. Sampling was performed 63 days after the first vaccine or placebo injection. An adult aged 18-55 years in Boston served as the donor. An Ad26 vector that expressed Wuhan-strain SARS-CoV-2 spike constituted the vaccine. Data came from immunoSEQ multiplex PCR; TCRdb stores just in-frame clones and leaves some out. This table has hundreds of thousands of clones, about 88% appearing once. In regard to this clone: What it binds is unknown.

This chain uses TRBV24-1 with TRBJ2-5, with 10 nucleotides matching TRBD1. This clonotype was obtained from a person between 18 and 65 years old who received the Ad26.COV2.S COVID-19 vaccine or a placebo. The source was peripheral blood, collected in a trial of Ad26.COV2.S vaccine versus placebo. The CDR3 sequence: CATSVMGQGPKETQYF. CDR3 nucleotides: TGTGCCACCAGTGTGATGGGACAGGGGCCGAAGGAGACCCAGTACTTC.